The 2 T cell receptor beta chains below come from one sample, sequenced in a study of blood T cell repertoires in COVID-19. TCRdb's copy holds only in-frame clones and misses some; the assay was immunoSEQ multiplex PCR. This table holds almost 25,000 clones, roughly four fifths found once. The sequencing sample was made of peripheral blood. The receptors derive from a woman aged 70-85 years with COVID-19, enrolled during active disease.

This clone has more than one count but fewer than ten. CDR3 loop: CASTMRGLGGYTF. In DNA, the CDR3 is TGTGCCAGCACCATGAGGGGACTCGGTGGCTACACCTTC. The V and J genes are TRBV5-8 and TRBJ1-2, with TRBD1 as a possible D gene (5 bases). This CDR3 has 13 amino acids. CDR1 and CDR2 from the germline V gene are SGHTS and YDEGEE. V was shortened by 6 bases and J by 7 bases, with 16 bases between the two germline ends.

This chain uses TRBV27 with TRBJ1-5; 7 nucleotides match TRBD1. Trimming cost V 5 bases and J 6 bases; bases outside gene matches: 10. Germline-derived CDR1 and CDR2 are MNHEY and SMNVEV (reference sequence). The CDR3 loop spans 15 amino acids. In DNA, the CDR3 is TGTGCCAGCAGTCGAAGGGGGACAGCGATTCAGCCCCAGCATTTT. Translation: CASSRRGTAIQPQHF.